This TCR beta chain was identified in a study of long-term antiretroviral therapy in people with HIV. The CDR3 has 14 residues. Germline lookup yields CDR1 SQVTM and CDR2 ANQGSEA. The V and J ends lost 5 bases and 4 bases respectively, with 17 bases between them. It was version v3.0 of the immunoSEQ assay that was run at survey level. Profiling relied on immunoSEQ multiplex PCR, and the TCRdb table lists in-frame clones only, not all of them. The sample contains tens of thousands of clones, 84% of which appear only once. The sequencing used unsorted PBMCs, collected 0.1 years before starting antiretroviral therapy. This rearrangement joins TRBV29-1 to TRBJ1-1; weak D call: TRBD1 (5 bases). This clonotype was sampled from a man between 18 and 29 years old with HIV. CDR3 amino acids: CSVTLGQGSTEAFF. The CDR3 region has the DNA TGCAGCGTTACCCTGGGGCAGGGTTCCACTGAAGCTTTCTTT.